This TCR beta chain was recovered during a study of T-cell memory formation after mild COVID-19. Study-level findings and limits: Shrinking CD4+ clones were chiefly CM and EM; CD8+ ones were chiefly EMRA. Researchers found some responding clones in pre-infection memory, a sign that cross-reactive memory joined. Specificity for SARS-CoV-2 was not confirmed among the second-wave clones peaking on day 37.

Amplification by 5'RACE using constant-segment primers produced TCR alpha and TCR beta cDNA libraries that carried sample barcodes and UMIs. TCRdb reprocessed the 5' RACE reads with MiXCR, giving one entry per CDR3 protein. The profile shows fewer than 150,000 distinct CDR3 sequences, 13% to 15% of them singletons. The CDR3 totals 14 residues. Germline V gives CDR1 SGHDT, CDR2 YYEEEE. V was shortened by 5 bases and J by 8 bases, with 16 bases between the two germline ends. Regarding this clonotype: The antigen is undetermined.

The chain uses TRBV5-6 and TRBJ1-4; possible D gene TRBD1, 6 bases. This receptor was taken from an adult woman who had mild COVID-19 (a few samples of this study predate the infection). Cell type and time point are not known. Sequencing input: PBMCs or a T cell subset sorted from them (not recorded which). The CDR3 DNA reads as TGTGCCAGCAGTCCCGGGACTGGGACAGAAAAACTGTTTTTT. Residues: CASSPGTGTEKLFF.